The 10 T cell receptor beta chains given below trace back to one sample, sequenced in a study of T cells in localized non-small cell lung cancer. Assay used: immunoSEQ multiplex PCR; TCRdb lists only in-frame clones, some missing. Of over 30,000 clones in the sample, more than 75% are singletons; the top ten hold 4% to 5%. The sample consisted of peripheral blood, taken before any cancer treatment. These TCRs come from a male donor at least 60 years old with stage III lung adenocarcinoma.

The chain is built from TRBV7-3 and TRBJ2-2; 9 bases map to TRBD1. Germline V gene data show CDR1 as SGHTA and CDR2 as FQGTGA. Trimming took 5 bases from V and 5 from J; bases not matched to a gene: 3. The CDR3 consists of 14 residues. CDR3 in amino acids: CASSQGQGTGELFF. In DNA form, the CDR3 reads TGTGCCAGCAGCCAAGGACAGGGGACCGGGGAGCTGTTTTTT.

The chain couples TRBV7-3 to TRBJ1-6; D call uncertain. The germline V gene encodes CDR1 SGHTA and CDR2 FQGTGA. Trimming stripped 1 base from V and 8 bases from J, with 9 bases between. This CDR3 is built from 14 residues. CDR3 sequence reads: CASSLIPRDSPLHF. The CDR3 DNA is TGTGCCAGCAGCTTAATTCCTCGTGATTCACCCCTCCACTTT.

The rearrangement links TRBV5-1 to TRBJ2-3, with D possibly being TRBD2 (6 bases). CDR1 and CDR2 (germline): SGHRS, YFSETQ. V lost 1 base to trimming and J lost 1 base, with 10 bases between them. This CDR3 has 15 amino acids. The CDR3: CASSLSGEGTDTQYF. The CDR3 nucleotides are TGCGCCAGCAGCTTGTCGGGAGAAGGCACAGATACGCAGTATTTT. Complete variable domain (other parts from reference TRBV5-1 and TRBJ2-3): KAGVTQTPRYLIKTRGQQVTLSCSPISGHRSVSWYQQTPGQGLQFLFEYFSETQRNKGNFPGRFSGRQFSNSRSEMNVSTLELGDSALYLCASSLSGEGTDTQYFGPGTRLTVL.

The chain couples TRBV2 to TRBJ2-5, with 7 bases matching TRBD1. The V gene's germline CDR1 is SNHLY and CDR2 FYNNEI. CDR3 size: 14 residues. Losses at the gene ends were 6 bases for V and 7 bases for J; bases not matched to a gene: 11. For the CDR3, the DNA is TGTGCCAGCAGGGGCCGAGGGGGCTTCGGGACCCAGTACTTC. It translates to CASRGRGGFGTQYF.

The chain carries TRBV2 and TRBJ2-3, with 7 bases identical to TRBD2. CDR1 and CDR2 (germline): SNHLY, FYNNEI. The length of the CDR3 is 16 residues. V lost 3 bases and J lost 4; bases outside the gene matches: 10. In DNA, the CDR3 is TGTGCCAGCAGTGAGGGTTCCGGGACTAACTCAGATACGCAGTATTTT. It codes for CASSEGSGTNSDTQYF.

The chain links TRBV11-3 to TRBJ2-1; a weak D match, TRBD2 (6 bases). Germline V gene data show CDR1 as SGHNT and CDR2 as YENEEA. Trimming took 5 bases from V and 3 from J, leaving 14 bases between them. CDR3 length equals 15 residues. CDR3 in amino acids: CASSPPGVIYNEQFF. CDR3 coding DNA: TGTGCCAGCAGCCCACCGGGAGTAATCTACAATGAGCAGTTCTTC.

The rearrangement links TRBV18 to TRBJ2-5; D call uncertain. The CDR3 runs 14 residues. V gave up 7 bases and J gave up 2 bases, with 14 bases separating them. Germline V gene sequence: CDR1 KGHSH, CDR2 LQKENI. The CDR3 protein is CASFTSWQQETQYF. DNA of the CDR3: TGTGCCAGCTTTACGTCGTGGCAGCAAGAGACCCAGTACTTC.

Here the CDR3 DNA reads TGCGCCAGCAGCTTGCTAGGGGGCGGGACGTTTGCCGGGGAGCTGTTTTTT. Translating gives CASSLLGGGTFAGELFF. The genes are TRBV5-1 and TRBJ2-2; a possible D gene is TRBD1 (7 bases). Trimming pared 1 base from V and 6 bases from J, leaving 19 bases between. Per the germline V gene, CDR1 is SGHRS and CDR2 is YFSETQ. There are 17 residues in the CDR3.

This chain joins TRBV29-1 and TRBJ2-4, with D perhaps TRBD1 or TRBD2 (5 bases each). This CDR3 is built from 17 residues. Germline lookup yields CDR1 SQVTM and CDR2 ANQGSEA. The germline V and J ends were trimmed by 3 bases and 2 bases, with 20 bases remaining between them. The DNA for the CDR3 is TGCAGCGTTGATGCCCCCGGGACCCTAAGGACCAAAAACATTCAGTACTTC. Protein product: CSVDAPGTLRTKNIQYF.

The J gene is TRBJ1-1, the V gene TRBV6-5; D is unclear. CDR1 is MNHEY and CDR2 is SVGAGI in the germline V gene. The CDR3 has 15 amino acids. Deletions cut 1 base from V and 4 bases from J, with 13 bases between. This CDR3 is CASSYFRERGTEAFF. The CDR3 DNA sequence: TGTGCCAGCAGTTACTTTAGGGAGAGAGGCACTGAAGCTTTCTTT.